This T cell receptor (beta chain) was sequenced for a study of cytomegalovirus exposure and HLA in healthy donors. The study, taken as a whole, reports: An analysis was carried out later, and it reportedly showed fewer N-insertions in an Asian-associated ancestry cluster than the approximately 680-donor mean. A later analysis showed HLA-associated TCR beta chains outstripping equally common others in clonal expansion. The study listed approximately 170 cytomegalovirus-associated TCR beta chains. Later on, an analysis found that several of the most significant clusters appeared to be linked to common viral pathogens, which included parvovirus B19.

Note on this clone: Its antigen is as yet unknown.

PCR was performed using 60 Vbeta and 13 Jbeta primers. Method: immunoSEQ multiplex PCR; TCRdb's copy keeps in-frame clones and lacks some. The sample has tens of thousands of clones; 78% are singletons. The CDR3 has 14 residues. Germline-derived CDR1 and CDR2 are GTSNPN and SVGIG (reference sequence). This TCR was sampled from a man aged 35 to 55 in good health and CMV-seronegative. Sequenced input: PBMCs. V usage is TRBV30 and J usage is TRBJ2-5; D is uncertain. The J call may be faulty, since TRBJ2-7 better matches the DNA end. This CDR3 reads CAWSVDQTSYEQYF. In DNA form, the CDR3 reads TGTGCCTGGAGTGTAGATCAGACTTCCTACGAGCAGTACTTC.